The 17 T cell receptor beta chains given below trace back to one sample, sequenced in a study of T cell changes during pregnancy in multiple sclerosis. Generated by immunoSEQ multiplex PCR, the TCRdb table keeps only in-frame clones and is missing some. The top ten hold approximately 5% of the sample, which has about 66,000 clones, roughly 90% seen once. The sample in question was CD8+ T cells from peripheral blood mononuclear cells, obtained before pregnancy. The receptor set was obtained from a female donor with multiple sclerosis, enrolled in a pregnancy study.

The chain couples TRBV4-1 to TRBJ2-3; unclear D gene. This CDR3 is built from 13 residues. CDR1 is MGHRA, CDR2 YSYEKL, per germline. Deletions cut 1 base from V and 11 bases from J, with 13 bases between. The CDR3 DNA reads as TGCGCCAGCAGCCAAGTATCGCAGCTAGAGCAGTATTTT. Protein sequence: CASSQVSQLEQYF.

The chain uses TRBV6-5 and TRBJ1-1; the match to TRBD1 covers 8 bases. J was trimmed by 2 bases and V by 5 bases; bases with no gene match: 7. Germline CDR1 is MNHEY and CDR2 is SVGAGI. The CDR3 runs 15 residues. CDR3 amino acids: CASSNLRGLNTEAFF. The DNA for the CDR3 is TGTGCCAGCAGTAACCTCAGGGGGCTAAACACTGAAGCTTTCTTT.

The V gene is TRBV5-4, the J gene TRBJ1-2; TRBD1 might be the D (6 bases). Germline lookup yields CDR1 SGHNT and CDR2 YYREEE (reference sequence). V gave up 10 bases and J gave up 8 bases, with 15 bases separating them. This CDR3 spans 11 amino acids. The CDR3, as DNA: TGTGCCTTCTGGGGGGGCGAGGGCTACACCTTC. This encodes CAFWGGEGYTF.

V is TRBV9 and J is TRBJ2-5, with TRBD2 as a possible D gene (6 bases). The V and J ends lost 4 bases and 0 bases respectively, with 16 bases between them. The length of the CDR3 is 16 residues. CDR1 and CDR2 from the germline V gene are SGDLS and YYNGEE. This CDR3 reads CASSLGGLSYQETQYF. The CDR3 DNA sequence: TGTGCCAGCAGCTTGGGGGGACTTTCGTACCAAGAGACCCAGTACTTC.

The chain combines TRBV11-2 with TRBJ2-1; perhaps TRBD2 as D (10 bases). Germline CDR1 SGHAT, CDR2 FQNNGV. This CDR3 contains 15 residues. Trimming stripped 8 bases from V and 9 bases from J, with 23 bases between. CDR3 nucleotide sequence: TGTGCCAGCCGTGAAGTAGCGGGGGGACAGGGTGAGCAGTTCTTC. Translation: CASREVAGGQGEQFF.

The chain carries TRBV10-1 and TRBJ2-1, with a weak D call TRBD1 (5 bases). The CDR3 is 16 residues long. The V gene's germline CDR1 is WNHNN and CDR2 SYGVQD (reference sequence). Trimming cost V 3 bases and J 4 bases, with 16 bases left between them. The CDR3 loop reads CASSESRAALYNEQFF. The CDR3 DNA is TGCGCCAGCAGTGAATCCAGGGCGGCTCTATACAATGAGCAGTTCTTC.

CDR3 loop: CASSWDRNQPQHF. In nucleotides, the CDR3 is TGTGCCAGCAGCTGGGACAGGAATCAGCCCCAGCATTTT. The chain recombines TRBV7-9 with TRBJ1-5; 8 nucleotides agree with TRBD1. Germline V CDR1 and CDR2: SEHNR, FQNEAQ (reference sequence). J lost 4 bases, V lost 4 bases, and 0 bases had no gene match. The CDR3 extends over 13 amino acids.

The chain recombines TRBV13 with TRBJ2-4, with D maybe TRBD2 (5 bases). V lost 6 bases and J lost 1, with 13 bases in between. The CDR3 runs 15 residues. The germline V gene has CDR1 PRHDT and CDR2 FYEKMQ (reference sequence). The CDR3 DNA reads TGTGCCAGCAGGGACTTCCGGGCGGCCAAAAACATTCAGTACTTC. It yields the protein CASRDFRAAKNIQYF.

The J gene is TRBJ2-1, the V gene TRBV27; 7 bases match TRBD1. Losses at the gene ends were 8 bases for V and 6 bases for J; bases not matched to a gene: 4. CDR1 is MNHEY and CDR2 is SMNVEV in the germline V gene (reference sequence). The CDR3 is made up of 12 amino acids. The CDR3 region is CASWDSRNEQFF. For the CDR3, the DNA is TGTGCCAGCTGGGACAGCCGCAATGAGCAGTTCTTC.

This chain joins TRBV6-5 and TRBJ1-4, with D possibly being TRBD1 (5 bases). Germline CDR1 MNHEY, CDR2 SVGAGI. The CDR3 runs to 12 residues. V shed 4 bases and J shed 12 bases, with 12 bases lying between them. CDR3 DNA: TGTGCCAGCAGTTTTCAATCGGGGGAACTGTTTTTT. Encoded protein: CASSFQSGELFF.

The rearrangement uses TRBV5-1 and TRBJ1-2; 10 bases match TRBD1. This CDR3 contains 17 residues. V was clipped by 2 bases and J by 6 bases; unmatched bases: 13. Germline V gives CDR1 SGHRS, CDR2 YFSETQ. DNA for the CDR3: TGCGCCAGCAGCTTTAAACCAGACAGGGGGCTTTTTGATGGCTACACCTTC. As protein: CASSFKPDRGLFDGYTF.

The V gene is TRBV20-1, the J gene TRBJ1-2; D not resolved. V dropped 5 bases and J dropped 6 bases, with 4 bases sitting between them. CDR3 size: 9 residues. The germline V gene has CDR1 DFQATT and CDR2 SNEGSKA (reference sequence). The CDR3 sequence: CSAPDGYTF. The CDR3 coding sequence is TGCAGTGCTCCGGATGGCTACACCTTC.

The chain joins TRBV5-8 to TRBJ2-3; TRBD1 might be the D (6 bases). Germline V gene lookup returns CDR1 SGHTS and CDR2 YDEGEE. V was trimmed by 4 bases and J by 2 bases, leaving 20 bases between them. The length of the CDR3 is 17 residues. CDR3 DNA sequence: TGTGCCAGCAGCGAAAGGGGGAGCCTCAGCTACACAGATACGCAGTATTTT. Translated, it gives CASSERGSLSYTDTQYF.

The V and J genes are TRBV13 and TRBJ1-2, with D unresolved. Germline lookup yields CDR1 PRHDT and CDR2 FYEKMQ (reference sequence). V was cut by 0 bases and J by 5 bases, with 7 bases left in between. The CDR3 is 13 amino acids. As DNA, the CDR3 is TGTGCCAGCAGCTTAGGCTCCCAGTATGGCTACACCTTC. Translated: CASSLGSQYGYTF.

The CDR3 bases are TGTGCCAGCAGCGTAGCTGAGGGAGGGAATGAGCAGTTCTTC. Translated, it gives CASSVAEGGNEQFF. The chain joins TRBV9 to TRBJ2-1; 7 bases are a match to TRBD2. The CDR3 consists of 14 residues. CDR1 SGDLS and CDR2 YYNGEE come from the germline V gene. The trim removed 0 bases at V and 7 bases at J, leaving 4 bases unmatched.

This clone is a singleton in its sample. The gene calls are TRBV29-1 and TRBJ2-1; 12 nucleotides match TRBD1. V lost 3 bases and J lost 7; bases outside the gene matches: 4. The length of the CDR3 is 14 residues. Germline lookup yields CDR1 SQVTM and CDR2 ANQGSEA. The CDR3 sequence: CSVDRGQGANEQFF. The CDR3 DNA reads TGCAGCGTTGATAGGGGACAGGGGGCGAATGAGCAGTTCTTC.

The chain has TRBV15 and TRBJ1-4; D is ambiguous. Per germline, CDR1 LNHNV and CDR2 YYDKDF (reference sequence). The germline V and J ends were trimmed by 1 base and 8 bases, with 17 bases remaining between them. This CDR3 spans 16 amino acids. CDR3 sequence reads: CATSRVDPGPREKLFF. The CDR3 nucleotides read TGTGCCACCAGCAGAGTAGATCCGGGTCCCCGGGAAAAACTGTTTTTT.